Listed below are T cell receptor beta chains from one sample, sequenced in a study of response to subunit inactivated influenza vaccine. TCRdb re-derived calls from the RT-PCR reads in MiXCR, one entry per CDR3 protein. This table has 550,000 to 800,000 distinct CDR3 sequences, approximately 15% appearing once. Specimen: PBMCs from blood, collected around 14 days before vaccination. The receptors originated from a man aged 45-60 years who received an inactivated influenza vaccine. The CDR3 runs from the conserved cysteine through the conserved F or W. The D gene is left open where the match is weak. The size entry is marked missing in some rows and otherwise reads once, few, many or a size class.

clone_size,j_call,v_call,d_call,cdr3_nt,cdr3_aa
many,TRBJ2-7,TRBV6-2/TRBV6-3,.,TGTGCCAGCAGTTACTCCTTACGACAGGCCGGGTACTCCTACGAGCAGTACTTC,CASSYSLRQAGYSYEQYF
.,TRBJ2-3,TRBV20-1,TRBD1,TGCAGTGCTAGAGTAGGAGGACAGGGGAGGGGATACGCTTATTTT,CSARVGGQGRGYAYF
.,TRBJ2-7,TRBV6-1,.,TGTGCCAGCAGTGAAATACAGGGTTCCTACGAGCAGTACTTC,CASSEIQGSYEQYF
once,TRBJ2-7,TRBV7-8,TRBD1,TGTGCCAGCAGCTTAGTGGGGACAGGACCCCTGAAGTACTTC,CASSLVGTGPLKYF
few,TRBJ2-7,TRBV20-1,TRBD2,TGCAGTGCTCCTGGTGGGGCGGGAGGGTTAAACGAGCAGTACTTC,CSAPGGAGGLNEQYF
.,TRBJ2-2,TRBV25-1,.,TGTGCCAGCAGTGAAAGGGGGGCGCTAACCGGGGAGCTGTTTTTT,CASSERGALTGELFF
many,TRBJ2-7,TRBV20-1,TRBD2,TGCAGTGCTAGAACTAGCGGGAGGGGTAACGAGCAGTACTTC,CSARTSGRGNEQYF
.,TRBJ2-2,TRBV7-6,.,TGTGCCAGCAGCCCATTCGGCGGGCCGGGGGAGCTGTTTTTT,CASSPFGGPGELFF
.,TRBJ2-2,TRBV4-2,.,TGTGCCAGCAGCCAAGATCATCCGAACGGGGAGCTGTTTTTT,CASSQDHPNGELFF
few,TRBJ2-7,TRBV25-1,TRBD1,TGTGCCAGCAGTGGGGCTCCGGGACAGGGGGGTTTCTACGAGCAGTACTTC,CASSGAPGQGGFYEQYF
few,TRBJ2-1,TRBV27,TRBD1,TGTGCCAGCAGGCGGGACAGGGTAAGCAATGAGCAGTTCTTC,CASRRDRVSNEQFF
few,TRBJ2-1,TRBV5-1,TRBD2,TGCGCCAGCAGCTTTGGGACTAGCGGCCCCTACAATGAGCAGTTCTTC,CASSFGTSGPYNEQFF
few,TRBJ2-7,TRBV20-1,TRBD2,TGCAGTGCTAGGGGAACTAGCGGGGAACAACGCCCCTACGAGCAGTACTTC,CSARGTSGEQRPYEQYF
.,TRBJ1-1,TRBV5-5,.,TGTGCCAGCAGCTCCTCCGGGACGGTCGACACTGAAGCTTTCTTT,CASSSSGTVDTEAFF
.,TRBJ1-1,TRBV10-2,TRBD1,TGCGCCAGCAAAACCCGACAGGGGTCTGAAGCTTTCTTT,CASKTRQGSEAFF
few,TRBJ1-2,TRBV20-1,.,TGCAGTGCTACCGGGAGGATCGGTGGCTACACCTTC,CSATGRIGGYTF
.,TRBJ2-4,TRBV11-2,TRBD2,TGTGCCAGCAGCTTAGTAGGAGCGGGGGGGAAGGTTGTCCCCAAAAACATTCAGTACTTC,CASSLVGAGGKVVPKNIQYF
few,TRBJ2-3,TRBV11-1,TRBD2,TGTGCCAGCAGCCTAAGGACTAGCAGAGCAGATACGCAGTATTTT,CASSLRTSRADTQYF
.,TRBJ2-5,TRBV4-3,.,TGCGCCAGCAGCCAACAATTGGGGGGACAAGAGACCCAGTACTTC,CASSQQLGGQETQYF
.,TRBJ2-3,TRBV28,TRBD1,TGTGCCAGCAGTCCAGGATATGGCAGGGGGCTCTCTGCATGGACAGATACGCAGTATTTT,CASSPGYGRGLSAWTDTQYF
.,TRBJ2-7,TRBV6-5,TRBD2,TGTGCCAGCAGTTACTCACGGCTAGCGGGAGGCTACGAGCAGTACTTC,CASSYSRLAGGYEQYF
many,TRBJ2-5,TRBV4-3,TRBD2,TGCGCCAGCAGCCAAGATCTTCCGCGGGGGTCCCAAGAGACCCAGTACTTC,CASSQDLPRGSQETQYF
.,TRBJ1-1,TRBV5-1,TRBD1,TGCGCCAGCAGCAACCCCCCGGGACAGGGGAACACTGAAGCTTTCTTT,CASSNPPGQGNTEAFF
.,TRBJ1-4,TRBV20-1,TRBD1,TGCAGTGCCCAGTCCGGGACAGGAAATGAAAAACTGTTTTTT,CSAQSGTGNEKLFF
.,TRBJ2-4,TRBV2,.,TGTGCCAGCAGTGAACGGAGAGTAGCCAAAAACATTCAGTACTTC,CASSERRVAKNIQYF
few,TRBJ1-2,TRBV6-5,.,TGTGCCAGCAGTTACTCGACAGCCGGGATCTATGGCTACACCTTC,CASSYSTAGIYGYTF
.,TRBJ2-3,TRBV5-8,TRBD2,TGTGCCAGCAGCTTGGCACTAGCGGAGTTAGATACGCAGTATTTT,CASSLALAELDTQYF